The text below deals with one TCR beta chain. What this receptor recognizes is not known. No quality values exist for individual bases; no much larger clone is one base distant. Taken from the germline V gene, the CDR1 and CDR2 loops are MDHEN and SYDVKM. From the cysteine through the phenylalanine, the CDR3 covers 17 amino acids. The entry retains the CDR3 DNA only, 51 bases that are in frame from base 1. V ends up 4 bases short and J 2 bases short, with an unmatched junction base count of 14. In the paper's terms, the time point label means: cells obtained before transplantation from donor or recipient. CD3+CD4+ and CD3+CD8+ populations were FACS-sorted from unstimulated pre-transplant donor and recipient cells taken from spleen or lymph nodes. The data are from a study of graft-versus-host responses after intestinal transplantation (TCRdb year 2021). Regarding the research as a whole: Recipients received multivisceral, liver-intestinal, or isolated intestinal transplants. All recipients received anti-thymocyte globulin induction followed by maintenance tacrolimus and steroids for roughly 3 years. Graft-versus-host and host-versus-graft alloreactive T cell clones were tracked in the graft, circulation and bone marrow after intestinal transplantation using bulk TCR-beta CDR3 sequencing. To identify alloreactive clones, pre-transplant mixed lymphocyte reaction products were sequenced and then compared with unstimulated pre-transplant donor and recipient T cells. Of the 20 to 25 intestinal transplant recipients enrolled in the cohort, one of whom was a retransplant, a few patients without pretransplant specimens were excluded. A peak of at least 4% donor T cells among recipient peripheral blood mononuclear cells was the definition used for donor T cell macrochimerism. Rather than being sequenced by the commercial service, samples from three later patients were sequenced in-house on an Illumina MiSeq and processed with MiXCR. Beyond this particular receptor, the publication reports: GvH clones were found in recipient bone marrow, and some of the GvH clones appeared earlier in ileal mucosa or blood, which is consistent with an intestinal mucosal origin. Peak levels of circulating GvH clones were associated with declines in HvG clones early after transplant. Patients with donor T cell macrochimerism had high GvH to HvG T cell clonal ratios in their allografts. The relatively low number and heterogeneity of intestinal transplant patients limited the conclusions.

The library was produced with the immunoSEQ multiplex PCR assay. In most patients, genomic DNA was isolated using the Qiagen DNeasy Blood and Tissue Kit and sent frozen to Adaptive Biotechnologies for TCR sequencing. Adaptive Biotechnologies carried out high-throughput TCR-beta CDR3 sequencing of genomic DNA for most patients. Per the source publication's procedure: TCR sequencing data for some 17 patients were retrieved from Adaptive's ImmunoSEQ software; a few other patients were processed with MiXCR and VDJtools. CD4 versus CD8 sorting errors were corrected by removing sequences found in both subsets at a frequency ratio below 5:1. CDR3 nucleotide sequences shared between donor and recipient were removed because the origin of such sequences could not be assigned. To be classed as alloreactive, a clone needed at least 2-fold expansion over unstimulated cells and a minimum CFSE-low frequency of 0.002% (template counts) or 0.001% (read counts). Mappable clones were those detected in sequenced pre-transplant spleen, lymph node, or MLR CFSE-low populations of the donor or recipient. Cumulative frequency of alloreactive clones was calculated as a percentage of all sequences weighted by copy number. As stored in TCRdb, this immuneACCESS dataset retains in-frame rearrangements with V and J assigned. A fraction of the clones does not appear; measured against another copy, unresolved V genes explain less than half of the discrepancy, and the remainder lacks a known reason. V, J and clone size are those of that table, while D and trimming were read from the DNA. This sample holds more than 80,000 clones; roughly 91% were observed only once. The leading ten clones occupy under 0.4% of the sample.

The specimen was unstimulated CD4+ T cells sorted from spleen or lymph node cells, collected before intestinal transplant. The V and J segments used are TRBV28 and TRBJ2-7; a stretch of 7 junction bases matches TRBD2. The sequence was obtained from a human donor who received an intestinal transplant. In nucleotide form, the sequence is TGTGCCAGCAGTTCCCACCTTGGGACGAGCGGGGCCTACGAGCAGTACTTC. The resulting protein is CASSSHLGTSGAYEQYF.